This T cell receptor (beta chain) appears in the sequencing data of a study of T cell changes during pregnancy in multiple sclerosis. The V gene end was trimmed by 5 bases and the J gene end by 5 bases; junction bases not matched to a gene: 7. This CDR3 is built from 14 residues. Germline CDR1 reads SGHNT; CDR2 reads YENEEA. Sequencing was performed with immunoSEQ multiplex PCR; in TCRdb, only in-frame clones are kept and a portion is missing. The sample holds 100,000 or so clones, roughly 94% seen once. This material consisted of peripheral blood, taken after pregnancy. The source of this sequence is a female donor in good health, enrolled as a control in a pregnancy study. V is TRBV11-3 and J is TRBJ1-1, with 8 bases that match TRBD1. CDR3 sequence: CASSAGGAGTEAFF. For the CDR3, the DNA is TGTGCCAGCAGCGCAGGGGGCGCGGGGACTGAAGCTTTCTTT.